This is a list of T cell receptor beta chains from one sample in a study of blood T cell repertoires in COVID-19. Some clones are missing from TCRdb's copy, which holds only in-frame ones; the method was immunoSEQ multiplex PCR. The sample has approximately 54,000 clones; around nine tenths are singletons. What was sequenced was peripheral blood. The receptors derive from a man aged 45-60 years with acute or convalescent COVID-19. Each CDR3 is given with its conserved first and last residue. A D gene is named only where the DNA matches it firmly. Clone size is shown for a subset of rows, as once, few, many or a class of expanded clone.

size	D	V	J	DNA	CDR3
NA	TRBD1	TRBV5-1	TRBJ1-3	TGCGCCAGCAGCTCCCAGACAGGGAATAGAAACACCATATATTTT	CASSSQTGNRNTIYF
NA	NA	TRBV7-9	TRBJ1-3	TGTGCCAGCAGCCTCCCCGGCAGGTCGGAATCTGGAAACACCATATATTTT	CASSLPGRSESGNTIYF
NA	TRBD1	TRBV30	TRBJ1-5	TGTGCCTGGAGTGGGACAGGGGGAGCTACTAGCAATCAGCCCCAGCATTTT	CAWSGTGGATSNQPQHF
NA	TRBD1	TRBV13	TRBJ2-1	TGTGCCAGCAGCACCAGCCGACAGGGTAGTTTGAATGAGCAGTTCTTC	CASSTSRQGSLNEQFF
NA	TRBD1	TRBV6-1	TRBJ2-7	TGTGCCAGCAGTGCCTTTCCTCAGGGGGCCGGCTACGAGCAGTACTTC	CASSAFPQGAGYEQYF
NA	NA	TRBV2	TRBJ1-5	TGTGCCAGCAGTGGGGCAGGGAAAGGTCGTAATCAGCCCCAGCATTTT	CASSGAGKGRNQPQHF
NA	NA	TRBV11-2	TRBJ2-1	TGTGCCAGCAGCTTAGCAGGGCGCGGCTCCGATGAGCAGTTCTTC	CASSLAGRGSDEQFF
NA	NA	TRBV18	TRBJ1-4	TGTGCCAGCTCACTCACTTCCGGGACATATGAAAAACTGTTTTTT	CASSLTSGTYEKLFF
NA	NA	TRBV15	TRBJ2-7	TGTGCCACCAGCATTGGGGGGTGGGAGCAGTACTTC	CATSIGGWEQYF
NA	TRBD2	TRBV7-8	TRBJ2-2	TGTGCCAGCAGCTTAAAGCAAGCGGGAGGGCATGGCGGGGAGCTGTTTTTT	CASSLKQAGGHGGELFF
once	NA	TRBV7-9	TRBJ1-1	TGTGCCAGCAGCTTAGTGGCAGCTGAAGCTTTCTTT	CASSLVAAEAFF
NA	TRBD2	TRBV29-1	TRBJ2-2	TGCAGCGCCGAAACGACTAGCGGGGGTGCCGGGGAGCTGTTTTTT	CSAETTSGGAGELFF
once	TRBD1	TRBV18	TRBJ1-4	TGTGCCAGCTCACCGCCGGGACAGGGGAATGAAAAACTGTTTTTT	CASSPPGQGNEKLFF
NA	NA	TRBV12-3/TRBV12-4	TRBJ1-4	TGTGCCAGCAGTTTAATAGCTAATGAAAAACTGTTTTTT	CASSLIANEKLFF
few	TRBD2	TRBV27	TRBJ2-7	TGTGCCAGCAGTCTATCCCATCCGGGACTAGCGGCCCACTCCTACGAGCAGTACTTC	CASSLSHPGLAAHSYEQYF
NA	NA	TRBV9	TRBJ1-2	TGTGCCAGCAGCCCTGGGGGGGTGCAGGCGACTAACTATGGCTACACCTTC	CASSPGGVQATNYGYTF
NA	NA	TRBV3-1/TRBV3-2	TRBJ2-2	TGTGCCAGCAGCCCGAGGACTGGCGCCGGGGACACCGGGGAGCTGTTTTTT	CASSPRTGAGDTGELFF
NA	TRBD2	TRBV7-3	TRBJ2-1	TGTGCCAGCAGCTCCAATAGCGGGAGAGAGCAGTTCTTC	CASSSNSGREQFF
NA	NA	TRBV6-5	TRBJ2-1	TGTGCCAGCACCAACTTCGGCGGTGAGCAGTTCTTC	CASTNFGGEQFF
NA	TRBD2	TRBV6-5	TRBJ2-7	TGTGCCAGCAGGTTCACGGGGGGGATCTACGAGCAGTACTTC	CASRFTGGIYEQYF
NA	TRBD1	TRBV4-1	TRBJ2-2	TGCGCCAGCAGCTTCGGGCAGGGGGCTACCGGGGAGCTGTTTTTT	CASSFGQGATGELFF
NA	NA	TRBV27	TRBJ2-1	TGTGCCAGCAGTTTAGACGGGAGCTCCTACAATGAGCAGTTCTTC	CASSLDGSSYNEQFF
NA	TRBD2	TRBV5-1	TRBJ2-2	TGCGCCAGCAGTCTAAGCGGGAGCATGGTTCCCGGGGAGCTGTTTTTT	CASSLSGSMVPGELFF
NA	NA	TRBV5-6	TRBJ1-4	TGTGCCAGCAACCGGGACAATAATGAAAAACTGTTTTTT	CASNRDNNEKLFF